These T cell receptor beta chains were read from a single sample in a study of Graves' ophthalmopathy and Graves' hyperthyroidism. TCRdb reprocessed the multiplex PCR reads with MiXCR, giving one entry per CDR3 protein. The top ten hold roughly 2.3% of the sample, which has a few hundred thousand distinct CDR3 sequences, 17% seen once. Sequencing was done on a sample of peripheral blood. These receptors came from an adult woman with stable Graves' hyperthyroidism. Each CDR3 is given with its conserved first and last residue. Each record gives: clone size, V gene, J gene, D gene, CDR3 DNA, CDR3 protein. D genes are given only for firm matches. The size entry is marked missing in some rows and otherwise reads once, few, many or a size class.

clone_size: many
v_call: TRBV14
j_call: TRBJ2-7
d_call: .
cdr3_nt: TGTGCCAGCAGTCACAACCCCAGTGGTGAGCAGTACTTC
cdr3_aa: CASSHNPSGEQYF

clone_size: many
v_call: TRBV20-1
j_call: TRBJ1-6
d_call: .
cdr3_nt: TGCAGTGCTGAACAGCATCGGCCCCTCCACTTT
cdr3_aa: CSAEQHRPLHF

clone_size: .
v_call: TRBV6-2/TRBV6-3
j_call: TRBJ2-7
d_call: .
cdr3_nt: TGTGCCAGCAGTTACACTGTCTACGAGCAGTACTTC
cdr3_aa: CASSYTVYEQYF

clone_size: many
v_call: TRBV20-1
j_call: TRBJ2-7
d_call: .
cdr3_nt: TGCAGTGCTAGAGTCATCGAGCAGTACTTC
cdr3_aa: CSARVIEQYF

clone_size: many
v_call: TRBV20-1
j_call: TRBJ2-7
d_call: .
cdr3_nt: TGCAGTGCTAGAGATCCGTTACAGGCCTACCGGCAGTACTTC
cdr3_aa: CSARDPLQAYRQYF

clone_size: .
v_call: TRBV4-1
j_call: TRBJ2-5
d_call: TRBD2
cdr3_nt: TGCGCCAGCAGCCAAGAAAGGTCGCTAGCGGGGGAGTACCAAGAGACCCTGTACTTC
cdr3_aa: CASSQERSLAGEYQETLYF

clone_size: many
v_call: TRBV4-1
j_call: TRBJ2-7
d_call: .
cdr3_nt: TGCGCCAGCAGCCAAACCCTAAGGGACAACCATTTCTCCTACGAGCAGTACTTC
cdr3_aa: CASSQTLRDNHFSYEQYF

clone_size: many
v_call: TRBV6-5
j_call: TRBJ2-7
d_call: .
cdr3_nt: TGTGCCAGCAGTTACTCCCGGAGACAGACCTACGAGCAGTACTTC
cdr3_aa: CASSYSRRQTYEQYF

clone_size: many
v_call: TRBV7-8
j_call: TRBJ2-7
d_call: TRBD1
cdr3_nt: TGTGCCAGCAGCTTCAGAGCGGGACAGGGCGCACACGGAAACGCCTACGAGCAGTACTTC
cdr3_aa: CASSFRAGQGAHGNAYEQYF

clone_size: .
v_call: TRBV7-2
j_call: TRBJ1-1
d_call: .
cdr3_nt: TGTGCCAGCAGCCCCCACCGGATGAACACTGAAGCTTTCTTT
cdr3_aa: CASSPHRMNTEAFF

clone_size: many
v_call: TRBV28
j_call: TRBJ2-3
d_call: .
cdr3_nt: TGTGCCAGCAGTTTATCCAGGGACGGAGATACGCAGTATTTT
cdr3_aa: CASSLSRDGDTQYF

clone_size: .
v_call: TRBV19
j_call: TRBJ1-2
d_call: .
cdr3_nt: TGTGCCAGTAGTACGACAGGCCTTAACTATGGCTACACCTTC
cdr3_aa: CASSTTGLNYGYTF

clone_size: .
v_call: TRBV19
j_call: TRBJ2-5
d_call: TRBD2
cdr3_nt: TGTGCCAGTACTAGCGGGAGGTACCCGGAGACCCAGTACTTC
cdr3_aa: CASTSGRYPETQYF

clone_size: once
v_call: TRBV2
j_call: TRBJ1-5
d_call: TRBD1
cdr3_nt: TGTGCCAGCAAGACCGGGACAGGGGATCAGCCCCAGCATTTT
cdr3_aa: CASKTGTGDQPQHF

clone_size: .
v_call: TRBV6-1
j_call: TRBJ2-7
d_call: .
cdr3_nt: TGTGCCAGCAGTGCCTCAAGGCAAGGGTACGAGCAGTACTTC
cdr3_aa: CASSASRQGYEQYF

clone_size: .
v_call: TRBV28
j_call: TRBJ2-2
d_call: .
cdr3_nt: TGTGCCAGCAGTCCTAAGAAGGGGACCACCGGGGAGCTGTTTTTT
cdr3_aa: CASSPKKGTTGELFF

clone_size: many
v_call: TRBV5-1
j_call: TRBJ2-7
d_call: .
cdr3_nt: TGCGCCAGCAGCGCCTTGGTAGCTTACGAGCAGTACTTC
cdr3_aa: CASSALVAYEQYF

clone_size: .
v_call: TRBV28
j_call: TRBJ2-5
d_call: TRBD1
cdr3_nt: TGTGCCAGCAGTTTATCCGGGACAGGCGGAGAGACCCAGTACTTC
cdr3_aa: CASSLSGTGGETQYF

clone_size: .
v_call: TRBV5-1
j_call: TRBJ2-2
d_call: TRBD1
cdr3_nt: TGCGCCAGCAGCTTGGGGCAGGGGGCCCCCGGGGAGCTGTTTTTT
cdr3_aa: CASSLGQGAPGELFF

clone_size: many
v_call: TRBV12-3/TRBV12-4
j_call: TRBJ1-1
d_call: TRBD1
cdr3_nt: TGTGCCAGCAGCAACCAGGGACAGCATGAAGCTTTCTTT
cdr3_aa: CASSNQGQHEAFF

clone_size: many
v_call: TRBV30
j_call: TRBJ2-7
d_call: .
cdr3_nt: TGTGCCTGGAGTGACAGGTACGAGCAGTACTTC
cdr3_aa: CAWSDRYEQYF

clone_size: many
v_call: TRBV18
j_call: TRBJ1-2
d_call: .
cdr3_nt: TGTGCCAGCTCACCACCGGAGGGGGATGGCTACACCTTC
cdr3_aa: CASSPPEGDGYTF

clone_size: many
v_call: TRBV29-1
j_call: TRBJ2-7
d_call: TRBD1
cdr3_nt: TGCAGCGTGGAGGGACAGGGCGGCTACGAGCAGTACTTC
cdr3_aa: CSVEGQGGYEQYF

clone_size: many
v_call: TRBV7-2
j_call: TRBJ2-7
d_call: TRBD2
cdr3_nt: TGTGCCAGCAGCAGATCCGGGACTAGCTTCGAGCAGTACTTC
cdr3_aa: CASSRSGTSFEQYF

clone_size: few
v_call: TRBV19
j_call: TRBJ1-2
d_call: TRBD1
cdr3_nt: TGTGCCAGTAGTCCCCATCTGCCCACCGGGACAGGGTATGGCTACACCTTC
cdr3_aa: CASSPHLPTGTGYGYTF

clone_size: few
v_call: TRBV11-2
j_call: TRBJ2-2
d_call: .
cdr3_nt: TGTGCCAGCAGGGGTCTGCAGGGGAACACCGGGGAGCTGTTTTTT
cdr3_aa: CASRGLQGNTGELFF

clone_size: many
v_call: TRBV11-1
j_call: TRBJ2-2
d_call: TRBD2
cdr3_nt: TGTGCCAGCAGCTTAGGACCCGAGCGGGGTGAGACCGGGGAGCTGTTTTTT
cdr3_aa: CASSLGPERGETGELFF

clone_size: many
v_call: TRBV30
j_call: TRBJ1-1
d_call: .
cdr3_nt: TGTGCCTGGAGGAGAGACAGTATGAACACTGAAGCTTTCTTT
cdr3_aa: CAWRRDSMNTEAFF

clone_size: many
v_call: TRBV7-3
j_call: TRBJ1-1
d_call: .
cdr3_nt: TGTGCCAGCAGCTTTAACCTGAACACTGAAGCTTTCTTT
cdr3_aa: CASSFNLNTEAFF

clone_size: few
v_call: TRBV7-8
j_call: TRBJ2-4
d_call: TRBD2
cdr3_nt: TGTGCCAGCAGCTTAGCGCGGGGGGGGAACAACATTAAGTACTTC
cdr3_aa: CASSLARGGNNIKYF

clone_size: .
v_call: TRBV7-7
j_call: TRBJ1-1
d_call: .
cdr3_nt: TGTGCTAAGGTGTCTGAAGCTTTCTTT
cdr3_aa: CAKVSEAFF

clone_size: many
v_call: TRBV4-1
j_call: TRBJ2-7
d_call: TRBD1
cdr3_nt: TGCGCCAGCAGCCGGGACAGGGGCTCCTACGAGCAGTACTTC
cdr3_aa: CASSRDRGSYEQYF

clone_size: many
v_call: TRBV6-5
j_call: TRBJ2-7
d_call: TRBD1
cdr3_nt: TGTGCCAGCATTATCGGGACAGTCTCCTACGAGCAGTACTTC
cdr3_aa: CASIIGTVSYEQYF

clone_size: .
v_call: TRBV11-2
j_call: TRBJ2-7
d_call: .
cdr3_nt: TGTGCCAGCAGCATGACAGTCTCCTACGAGCAGTACTTC
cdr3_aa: CASSMTVSYEQYF

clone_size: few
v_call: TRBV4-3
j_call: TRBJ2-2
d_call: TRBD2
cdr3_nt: TGCGCCAGCAGCCAAGGGAGGGGACTAGATTTTGCCGGGGAGCTGTTTTTT
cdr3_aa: CASSQGRGLDFAGELFF

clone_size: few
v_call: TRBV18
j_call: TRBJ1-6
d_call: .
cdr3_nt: TGTGCCAGCTCACCAAAGGGTGCCGTACGACCGGGGGTTAGCCCCCTCCACTTT
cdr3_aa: CASSPKGAVRPGVSPLHF

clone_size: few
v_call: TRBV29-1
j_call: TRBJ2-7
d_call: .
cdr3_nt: TGCAGCGTTGGTTCCGGGTTTTACGAGCAGTACTTC
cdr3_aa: CSVGSGFYEQYF

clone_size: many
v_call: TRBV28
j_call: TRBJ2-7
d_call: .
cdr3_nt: TGTGCCAGCATCAGAGGGGCCGGGCCCTACGAGCAGTACTTC
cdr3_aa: CASIRGAGPYEQYF

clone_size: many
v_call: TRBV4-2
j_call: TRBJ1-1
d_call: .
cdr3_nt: TGTGCCAGCAGCCAAGGCGCTGAAGCTTTCTTT
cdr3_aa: CASSQGAEAFF

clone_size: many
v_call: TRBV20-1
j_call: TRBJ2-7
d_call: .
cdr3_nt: TGCAGTGCTATAAGACTCAGCTCCTACGAGCAGTACTTC
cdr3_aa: CSAIRLSSYEQYF

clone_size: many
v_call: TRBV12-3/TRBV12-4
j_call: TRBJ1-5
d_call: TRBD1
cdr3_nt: TGTGCCAGCAGCCCTCCGGGACAGGGGGCACGACAGCCCCAGCATTTT
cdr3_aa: CASSPPGQGARQPQHF

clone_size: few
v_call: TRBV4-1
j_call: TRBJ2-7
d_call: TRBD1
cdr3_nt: TGCGCCAGCAGCCAAGAAACCTACTGGGACAGGGACTGGAAGTACGAGCAGTACTTC
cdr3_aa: CASSQETYWDRDWKYEQYF

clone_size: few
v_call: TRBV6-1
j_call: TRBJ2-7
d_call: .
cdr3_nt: TGTGCCAGCAGCCCAACCCGCGTCCTAAGCGGAGACTACGAGCAGTACTTC
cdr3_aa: CASSPTRVLSGDYEQYF

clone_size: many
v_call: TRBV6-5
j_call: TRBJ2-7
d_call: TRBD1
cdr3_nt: TGTGCCAGCAGCGCAGACAGGGGGCCCTACGAGCAGTACTTC
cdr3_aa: CASSADRGPYEQYF

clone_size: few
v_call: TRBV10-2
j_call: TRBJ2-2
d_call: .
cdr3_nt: TGCGCCAGCAGGGTCGGGGGTTCTACCGGGGAGCTGTTTTTT
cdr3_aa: CASRVGGSTGELFF

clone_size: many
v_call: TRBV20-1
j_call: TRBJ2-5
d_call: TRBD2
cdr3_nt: TGCAGTGCTAGAGGGACTAGCGGGAGGGCCTTAGAGACCCAGTACTTC
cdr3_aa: CSARGTSGRALETQYF

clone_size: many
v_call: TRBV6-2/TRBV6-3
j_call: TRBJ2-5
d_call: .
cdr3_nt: TGTGCCAGCTGGGGGGCTGGGTTCCAAGAGACCCAGTACTTC
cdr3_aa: CASWGAGFQETQYF

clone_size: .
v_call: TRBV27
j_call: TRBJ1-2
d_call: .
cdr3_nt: TGTGCCAGCAGTTCCAGGGCGAGCTATGGCTACACCTTC
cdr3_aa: CASSSRASYGYTF

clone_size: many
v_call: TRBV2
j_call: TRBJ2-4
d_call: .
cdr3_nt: TGTGCCAGCAGCCCGGGACGGAGTCTAGCCAAAAACATTCAGTACTTC
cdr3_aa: CASSPGRSLAKNIQYF

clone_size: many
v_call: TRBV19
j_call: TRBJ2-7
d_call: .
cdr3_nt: TGTGCCAGTAGCATAAGACCGGGGCTCGGCTACGAGCAGTACTTC
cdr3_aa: CASSIRPGLGYEQYF

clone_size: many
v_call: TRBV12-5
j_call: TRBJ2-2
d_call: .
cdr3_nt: TGTGCTAGTGGCCCCACAGTAAGGGAGCTGTTTTTT
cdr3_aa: CASGPTVRELFF

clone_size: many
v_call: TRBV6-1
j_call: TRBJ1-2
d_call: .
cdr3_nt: TGTGCCAGCAGTCCAATAACTAACTATGGCTACACCTTC
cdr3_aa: CASSPITNYGYTF

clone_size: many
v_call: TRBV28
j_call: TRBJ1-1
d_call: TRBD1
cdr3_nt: TGTGCCAGCAGTCTGACAGGGGGCATCTCTGAAGCTTTCTTT
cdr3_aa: CASSLTGGISEAFF